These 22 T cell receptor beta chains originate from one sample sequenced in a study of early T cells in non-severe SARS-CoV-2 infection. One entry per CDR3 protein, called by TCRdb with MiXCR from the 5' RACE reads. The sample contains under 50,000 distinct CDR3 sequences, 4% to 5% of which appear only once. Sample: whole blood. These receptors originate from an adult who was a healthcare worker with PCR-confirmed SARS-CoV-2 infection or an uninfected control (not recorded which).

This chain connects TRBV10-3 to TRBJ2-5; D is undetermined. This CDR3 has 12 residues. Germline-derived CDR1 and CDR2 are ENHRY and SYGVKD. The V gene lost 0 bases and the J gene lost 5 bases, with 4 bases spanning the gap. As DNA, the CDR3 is TGTGCCATCAGTGAGTCGGCGGAGACCCAGTACTTC. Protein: CAISESAETQYF.

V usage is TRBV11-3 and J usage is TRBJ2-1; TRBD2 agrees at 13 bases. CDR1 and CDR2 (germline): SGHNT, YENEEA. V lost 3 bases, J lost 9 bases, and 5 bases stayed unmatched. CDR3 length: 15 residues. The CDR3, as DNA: TGTGCCAGCAGCTTGAGACTAGCGGGAGGCGGTGAGCAGTTCTTC. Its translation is CASSLRLAGGGEQFF.

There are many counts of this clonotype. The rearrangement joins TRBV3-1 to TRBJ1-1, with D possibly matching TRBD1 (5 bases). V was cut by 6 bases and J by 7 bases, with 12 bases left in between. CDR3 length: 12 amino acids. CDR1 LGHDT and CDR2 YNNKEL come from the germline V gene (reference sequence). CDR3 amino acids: CASSYRDGEAFF. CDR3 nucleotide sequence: TGTGCCAGCAGTTATCGGGACGGTGAAGCTTTCTTT.

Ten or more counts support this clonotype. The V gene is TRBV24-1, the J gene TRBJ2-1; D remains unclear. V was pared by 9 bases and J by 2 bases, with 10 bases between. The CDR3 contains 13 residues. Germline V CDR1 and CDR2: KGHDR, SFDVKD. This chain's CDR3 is CATASLAYNEQFF. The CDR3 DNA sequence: TGTGCCACCGCTAGTTTAGCCTACAATGAGCAGTTCTTC.

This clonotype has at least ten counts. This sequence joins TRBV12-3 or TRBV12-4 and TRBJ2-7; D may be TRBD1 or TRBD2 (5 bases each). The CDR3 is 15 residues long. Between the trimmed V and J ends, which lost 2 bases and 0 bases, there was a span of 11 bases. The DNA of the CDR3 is TGTGCCAGCAGTTTAACGGGGCCGAGCTCCTACGAGCAGTACTTC. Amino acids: CASSLTGPSSYEQYF.

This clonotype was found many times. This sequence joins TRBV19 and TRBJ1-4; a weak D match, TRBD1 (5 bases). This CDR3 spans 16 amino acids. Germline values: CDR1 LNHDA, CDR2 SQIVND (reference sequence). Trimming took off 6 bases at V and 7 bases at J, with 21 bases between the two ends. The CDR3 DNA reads TGTGCCAGTAGACCTCATAAGGGCAGGGAAAGTGAAAAACTGTTTTTT. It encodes CASRPHKGRESEKLFF.

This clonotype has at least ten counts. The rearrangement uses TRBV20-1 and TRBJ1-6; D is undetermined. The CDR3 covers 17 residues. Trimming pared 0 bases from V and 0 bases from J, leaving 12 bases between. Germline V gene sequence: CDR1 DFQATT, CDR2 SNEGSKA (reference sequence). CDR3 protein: CSAREPRRSSYNSPLHF. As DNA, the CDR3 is TGCAGTGCTAGAGAACCCCGCAGGAGCTCCTATAATTCACCCCTCCACTTT.

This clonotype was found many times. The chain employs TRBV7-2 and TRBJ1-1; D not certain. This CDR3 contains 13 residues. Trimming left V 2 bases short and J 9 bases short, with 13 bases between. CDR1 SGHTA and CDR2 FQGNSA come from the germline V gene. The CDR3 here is CASSLLGSRKAFF. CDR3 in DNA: TGTGCCAGCAGCTTACTTGGTAGCAGAAAAGCTTTCTTT. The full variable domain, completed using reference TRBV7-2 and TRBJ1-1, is GAGVSQSPSNKVTEKGKDVELRCDPISGHTALYWYRQSLGQGLEFLIYFQGNSAPDKSGLPSDRFSAERTGGSVSTLTIQRTQQEDSAVYLCASSLLGSRKAFFGQGTRLTVV.

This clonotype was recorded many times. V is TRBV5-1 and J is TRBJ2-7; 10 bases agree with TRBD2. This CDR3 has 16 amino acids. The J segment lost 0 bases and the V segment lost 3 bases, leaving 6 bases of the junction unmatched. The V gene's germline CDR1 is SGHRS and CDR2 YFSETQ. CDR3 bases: TGCGCCAGCAGCTCGGCGACTAGCGGGCCCTCCTACGAGCAGTACTTC. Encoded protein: CASSSATSGPSYEQYF. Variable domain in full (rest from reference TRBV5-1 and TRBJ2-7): KAGVTQTPRYLIKTRGQQVTLSCSPISGHRSVSWYQQTPGQGLQFLFEYFSETQRNKGNFPGRFSGRQFSNSRSEMNVSTLELGDSALYLCASSSATSGPSYEQYFGPGTRLTVT.

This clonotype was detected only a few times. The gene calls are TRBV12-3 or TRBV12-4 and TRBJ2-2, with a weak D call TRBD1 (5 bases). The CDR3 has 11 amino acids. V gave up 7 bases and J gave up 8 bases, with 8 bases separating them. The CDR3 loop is CASTQGGELFF. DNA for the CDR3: TGTGCCAGCACCCAGGGAGGGGAGCTGTTTTTT.

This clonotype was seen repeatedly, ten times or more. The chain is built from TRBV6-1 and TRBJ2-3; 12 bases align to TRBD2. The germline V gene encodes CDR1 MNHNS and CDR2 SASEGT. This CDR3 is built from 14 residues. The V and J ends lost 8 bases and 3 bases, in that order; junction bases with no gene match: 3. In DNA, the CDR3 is TGTGCCAGCTCTACTAGCGGGGGGACAGATACGCAGTATTTT. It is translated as CASSTSGGTDTQYF.

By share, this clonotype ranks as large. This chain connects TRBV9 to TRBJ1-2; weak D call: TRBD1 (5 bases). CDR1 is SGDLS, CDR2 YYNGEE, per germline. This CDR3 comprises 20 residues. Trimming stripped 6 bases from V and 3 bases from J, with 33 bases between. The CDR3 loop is CASNSGTVPPFPSSHYGYTF. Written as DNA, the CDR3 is TGTGCCAGCAACTCCGGGACGGTGCCGCCCTTTCCATCCAGCCACTATGGCTACACCTTC.

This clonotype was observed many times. CDR3: CASSQARGFGYEQYF. CDR3 bases: TGTGCCAGCAGCCAAGCCCGGGGCTTTGGGTACGAGCAGTACTTC. The chain combines TRBV4-2 with TRBJ2-7; the D call may be TRBD1 or TRBD2 (5 bases each). This CDR3 is built from 15 residues. V was cut by 1 base and J by 4 bases, with 14 bases left in between. Germline lookup yields CDR1 LGHNA and CDR2 YNFKEQ.

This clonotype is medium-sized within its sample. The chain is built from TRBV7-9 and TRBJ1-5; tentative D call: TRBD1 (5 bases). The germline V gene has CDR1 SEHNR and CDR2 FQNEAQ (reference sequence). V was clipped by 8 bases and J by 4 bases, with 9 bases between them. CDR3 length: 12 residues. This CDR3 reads CASGTDNQPQHF. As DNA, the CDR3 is TGTGCCAGCGGGACGGATAATCAGCCCCAGCATTTT.

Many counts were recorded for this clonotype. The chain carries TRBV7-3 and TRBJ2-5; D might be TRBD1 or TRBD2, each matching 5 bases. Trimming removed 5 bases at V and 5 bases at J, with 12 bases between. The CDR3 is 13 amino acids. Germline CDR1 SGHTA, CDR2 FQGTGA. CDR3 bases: TGTGCCAGCAGCAAAAACTGGGGGGAGACCCAGTACTTC. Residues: CASSKNWGETQYF.

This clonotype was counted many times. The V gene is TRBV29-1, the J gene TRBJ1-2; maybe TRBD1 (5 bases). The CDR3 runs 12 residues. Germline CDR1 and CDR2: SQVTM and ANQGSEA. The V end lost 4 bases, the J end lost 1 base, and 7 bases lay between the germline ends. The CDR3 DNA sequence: TGCAGCGTTGGACAGCGTAACTATGGCTACACCTTC. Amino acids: CSVGQRNYGYTF.

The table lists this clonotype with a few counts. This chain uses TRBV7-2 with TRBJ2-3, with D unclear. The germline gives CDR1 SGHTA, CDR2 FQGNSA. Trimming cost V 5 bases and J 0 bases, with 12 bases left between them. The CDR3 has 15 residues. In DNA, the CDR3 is TGTGCCAGCAGCCCCAAGACACTTAGCACAGATACGCAGTATTTT. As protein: CASSPKTLSTDTQYF.

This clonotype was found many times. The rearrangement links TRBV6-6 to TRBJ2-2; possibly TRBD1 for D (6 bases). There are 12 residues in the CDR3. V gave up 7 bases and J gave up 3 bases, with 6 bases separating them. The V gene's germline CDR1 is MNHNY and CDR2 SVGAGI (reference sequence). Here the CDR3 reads CASTGDTGELFF. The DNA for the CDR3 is TGTGCCAGCACAGGGGACACCGGGGAGCTGTTTTTT.

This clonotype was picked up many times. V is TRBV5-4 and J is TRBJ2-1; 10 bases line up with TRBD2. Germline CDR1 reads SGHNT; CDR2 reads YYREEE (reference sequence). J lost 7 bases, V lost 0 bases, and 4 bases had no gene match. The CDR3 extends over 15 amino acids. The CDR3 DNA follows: TGTGCCAGCAGCTTGGAGGGACTAGCGTTAAATGAGCAGTTCTTC. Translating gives CASSLEGLALNEQFF.

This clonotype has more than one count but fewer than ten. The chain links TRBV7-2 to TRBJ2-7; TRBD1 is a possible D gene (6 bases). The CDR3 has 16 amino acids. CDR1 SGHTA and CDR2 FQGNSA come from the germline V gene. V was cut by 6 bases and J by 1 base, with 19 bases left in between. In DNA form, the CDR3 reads TGTGCCAGCAGTCCCCAGGGCAAAAGGGGGTCCTACGAGCAGTACTTC. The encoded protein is CASSPQGKRGSYEQYF.

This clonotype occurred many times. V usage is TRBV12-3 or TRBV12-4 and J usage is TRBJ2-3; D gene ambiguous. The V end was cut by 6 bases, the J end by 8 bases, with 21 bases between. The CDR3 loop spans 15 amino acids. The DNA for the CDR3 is TGTGCCAGCAGCCCTACTCGGCTCCCGATGAGTACGCAGTATTTT. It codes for CASSPTRLPMSTQYF.

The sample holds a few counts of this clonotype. CDR3: CSARGTAKNQPQHF. The CDR3 nucleotides read TGCAGTGCTAGAGGGACAGCGAAAAATCAGCCCCAGCATTTT. The chain carries TRBV20-1 and TRBJ1-5, with D possibly being TRBD1 (6 bases). Germline CDR1 is DFQATT and CDR2 is SNEGSKA (reference sequence). V was pared by 1 base and J by 4 bases, with 11 bases between. The CDR3 runs to 14 residues.